These 25 T cell receptor beta chains originate from one sample sequenced in a study of T cells in Graves' hyperthyroidism and ophthalmopathy. Using RNA transcripts as the source, TCR beta CDR3 regions were amplified. HTBI primers were employed in a first-round RT-PCR of the TCR CDR3. Each CDR3 protein gets one entry after TCRdb re-called the multiplex PCR reads with MiXCR. The data hold 540,000 or so distinct CDR3 sequences, with around a sixth observed a single time. The specimen sequenced was blood. Source of these receptors: a woman aged 25 to 45 with Graves' hyperthyroidism.

This clonotype was observed a few times. The V gene is TRBV6-6, the J gene TRBJ2-1; no firm D call. The CDR3 totals 17 residues. Germline loops: CDR1 MNHNY, CDR2 SVGAGI (reference sequence). V lost 0 bases and J lost 0, with 12 bases in between. The chain's CDR3 is CASSYSMVLGSYNEQFF. The CDR3 DNA follows: TGTGCCAGCAGTTACTCGATGGTATTGGGCTCCTACAATGAGCAGTTCTTC.

This clonotype showed up just a few times. The chain combines TRBV20-1 with TRBJ2-2, with a possible D match to TRBD1 (5 bases). Trimming cost V 4 bases and J 1 base, with 10 bases left between them. CDR1 is DFQATT, CDR2 SNEGSKA, per germline (reference sequence). This CDR3 region has 14 residues. CDR3 residues: CSAKVQGNTGELFF. For the CDR3, the DNA is TGCAGTGCTAAAGTCCAGGGGAACACCGGGGAGCTGTTTTTT.

The chain uses TRBV4-1 and TRBJ2-7; D may be TRBD1 (7 bases). From germline, CDR1 is MGHRA and CDR2 YSYEKL. The V and J ends lost 1 base and 6 bases respectively, with 13 bases between them. CDR3 length: 14 amino acids. The CDR3 sequence: CASSQGQGLFEQYF. DNA for the CDR3: TGCGCCAGCAGCCAAGGACAGGGACTGTTCGAGCAGTACTTC.

In its sample, this clonotype was seen many times. The V call is TRBV30, the J call TRBJ1-1; D gene unclear. The CDR3 sequence is 13 residues long. Trimming shortened V by 3 bases and J by 1 base, and 9 bases separated the two germline ends. The germline gives CDR1 GTSNPN, CDR2 SVGIG (reference sequence). The CDR3 here is CAWRAPGNTEAFF. The CDR3 DNA reads TGTGCCTGGAGAGCCCCAGGGAACACTGAAGCTTTCTTT.

In its sample, this clonotype was seen a few times. The chain recombines TRBV12-3 or TRBV12-4 with TRBJ2-1; D gene unclear. The CDR3 extends over 15 amino acids. V lost 6 bases and J lost 0, with 12 bases in between. CDR3 DNA sequence: TGTGCCAGCAGCCAGGCATACAACTCCTACAATGAGCAGTTCTTC. Translating it yields CASSQAYNSYNEQFF.

This clonotype came up a few times. The chain uses TRBV29-1 and TRBJ2-7; 7 bases map to TRBD2. The germline V gene encodes CDR1 SQVTM and CDR2 ANQGSEA. CDR3 size: 13 residues. V gave up 7 bases and J gave up 4 bases; unmatched junction bases: 10. The CDR3 spells CSGGGSRRYEQYF. CDR3 bases: TGCAGCGGGGGCGGGAGTAGGAGGTACGAGCAGTACTTC.

This clonotype was recorded many times. The chain is built from TRBV7-9 and TRBJ2-2; the D gene is possibly TRBD2 (5 bases). The CDR3 is 16 amino acids. V lost 5 bases and J lost 0, with 13 bases in between. Germline V CDR1 and CDR2: SEHNR, FQNEAQ (reference sequence). This CDR3 is CASSLQAVPNTGELFF. In DNA, the CDR3 is TGTGCCAGCAGCCTCCAAGCGGTTCCGAACACCGGGGAGCTGTTTTTT.

This clonotype was seen many times. The chain combines TRBV12-3 or TRBV12-4 with TRBJ2-7, with D possibly matching TRBD2 (5 bases). Deletions cut 5 bases from V and 0 bases from J, with 11 bases between. This CDR3 is 14 amino acids long. The CDR3 protein is CASSPKRFSYEQYF. The CDR3 DNA reads TGTGCCAGCAGTCCCAAGCGGTTCTCCTACGAGCAGTACTTC.

This clonotype was counted between two and nine times. The genes are TRBV6-1 and TRBJ2-7, with TRBD1 matching over 10 bases. The CDR3 extends over 14 amino acids. Trimming removed 5 bases from V and 4 bases from J; junction bases left unmatched: 5. The germline V gene encodes CDR1 MNHNS and CDR2 SASEGT. The CDR3 DNA reads TGTGCCAGCAGTAGAAGGACAGGGGGTTACGAGCAGTACTTC. This sequence encodes CASSRRTGGYEQYF.

This clonotype occurred many times. This chain uses TRBV27 with TRBJ2-1; 11 positions agree with TRBD2. The V and J ends lost 7 bases and 1 base, in that order; junction bases with no gene match: 9. Per germline, CDR1 MNHEY and CDR2 SMNVEV (reference sequence). This CDR3 is built from 17 residues. CDR3 sequence: CASTPGVAGGSYNEQFF. The DNA of the CDR3 is TGTGCCAGCACCCCGGGAGTAGCGGGAGGGTCCTACAATGAGCAGTTCTTC.

This clonotype has a handful of counts. The genes are TRBV25-1 and TRBJ2-1, with 7 bases lining up with TRBD2. From germline, CDR1 is MGHDK and CDR2 SYGVNS. The CDR3 is 14 amino acids. The V and J ends lost 10 bases and 4 bases, in that order; junction bases with no gene match: 10. The CDR3 nucleotides are TGTGCCACCCCTCCTAGCGGTTCATACAATGAGCAGTTCTTC. This codes for CATPPSGSYNEQFF.

The gene calls are TRBV7-2 and TRBJ2-5; D remains ambiguous. This CDR3 is built from 14 residues. The V gene lost 6 bases and the J gene lost 4 bases, with 15 bases spanning the gap. In germline, CDR1 is SGHTA, CDR2 FQGNSA. CDR3 sequence reads: CASRSPREGETQYF. CDR3 bases: TGTGCCAGCAGGTCTCCTAGGGAAGGAGAGACCCAGTACTTC.

In this sample, this clonotype turned up a few times. The V gene is TRBV6-7, the J gene TRBJ1-6; no definite D call. TRBV6-7 qualifies as an ORF whose function is uncertain. V was clipped by 4 bases and J by 7 bases, with 11 bases between them. The CDR3 covers 14 residues. CDR3 nucleotides: TGTGCCAGCAGTTCTGGGGTGTGGAATTCACCCCTCCACTTT. This translates into CASSSGVWNSPLHF.

The V and J genes are TRBV19 and TRBJ1-2; tentatively, D is TRBD1 (5 bases). CDR3 length: 17 residues. Trimming cost V 3 bases and J 4 bases, with 21 bases left between them. In germline, CDR1 is LNHDA, CDR2 SQIVND (reference sequence). The CDR3 protein is CASSIRPGYSGFYGYTF. In DNA form, the CDR3 reads TGTGCCAGTAGTATTCGCCCAGGGTACAGCGGATTCTATGGCTACACCTTC.

V and J are TRBV7-9 and TRBJ2-7, with 8 bases lining up with TRBD2. Trimming removed 5 bases from V and 1 base from J; junction bases left unmatched: 7. Germline V gene data show CDR1 as SEHNR and CDR2 as FQNEAQ (reference sequence). CDR3 length: 15 residues. The CDR3, as DNA: TGTGCCAGCAGCCCTACTAGCGGCAAGTCCTACGAGCAGTACTTC. Translating it yields CASSPTSGKSYEQYF.

This clonotype was detected ten times or more. V usage is TRBV2 and J usage is TRBJ2-7; tentative D call: TRBD2 (5 bases). The germline gives CDR1 SNHLY, CDR2 FYNNEI. The CDR3 loop spans 13 amino acids. V shed 1 base and J shed 4 bases, with 8 bases lying between them. The CDR3 DNA reads as TGTGCCAGCAGTGAAGTCAGGACTTACGAGCAGTACTTC. Protein sequence: CASSEVRTYEQYF.

As regards this clonotype: A read error is possible here, since a much larger clone lies one base away. V and J are TRBV7-2 and TRBJ1-2, with D perhaps matching TRBD1 (6 bases). Germline V lookup: CDR1 SGHTA, CDR2 FQGNSA. Trimming pared 8 bases from V and 2 bases from J, leaving 27 bases between. The CDR3 loop spans 18 amino acids. The CDR3, as DNA: TGTGCCAGCGGCCCTATTTGGGACAACCCCACCAAAAACTATGGCTACACCTTC. Translation gives CASGPIWDNPTKNYGYTF.

J is TRBJ1-1 and V is TRBV27; 8 bases map to TRBD1. The CDR3 consists of 18 residues. Germline trimming cut 5 bases from V and 0 bases from J; bases unmatched to any gene: 14. The V gene's germline CDR1 is MNHEY and CDR2 SMNVEV (reference sequence). The CDR3 nucleotides read TGTGCCAGCAGTGCCTACTCAACAGGGGGTGGCGTGAACACTGAAGCTTTCTTT. As protein: CASSAYSTGGGVNTEAFF.

In the case of this clonotype: This clone may be a read error of a much larger clone one base away. The genes are TRBV7-9 and TRBJ1-3; tentative D call: TRBD1 (6 bases). Per germline, CDR1 SEHNR and CDR2 FQNEAQ (reference sequence). The CDR3 spans 14 residues. CDR3 residues: CASSPTGHGNTIDF. CDR3 bases: TGTGCCAGCAGCCCAACAGGGCATGGAAACACCATAGATTTT.

This clonotype has more than one count but fewer than ten. The V call is TRBV20-1, the J call TRBJ2-2; weak D call: TRBD2 (6 bases). The CDR3 extends over 18 amino acids. The germline V gene encodes CDR1 DFQATT and CDR2 SNEGSKA (reference sequence). Trimming removed 2 bases at V and 0 bases at J, with 19 bases between. The CDR3 nucleotides are TGCAGTGCTAGATCTCGCTTCGTTAGCGGACCGAACACCGGGGAGCTGTTTTTT. As protein: CSARSRFVSGPNTGELFF.

Ten or more counts support this clonotype. The chain couples TRBV7-3 to TRBJ2-1; 9 bases agree with TRBD2. CDR3 length: 16 residues. Germline CDR1 is SGHTA and CDR2 is FQGTGA. Germline trimming cut 1 base from V and 4 bases from J; bases unmatched to any gene: 5. CDR3 sequence: CASSLMGGGGYNEQFF. The CDR3 bases are TGTGCCAGCAGCTTAATGGGCGGGGGGGGGTACAATGAGCAGTTCTTC.

This chain joins TRBV7-8 and TRBJ2-1; 13 nucleotides align to TRBD2. There are 16 residues in the CDR3. The V segment lost 7 bases and the J segment 5 bases; nucleotides outside the gene matches: 8. The germline V gene encodes CDR1 SGHVS and CDR2 FQNEAQ. CDR3 amino acids: CASKGRTSGSHNEQFF. The CDR3 DNA sequence: TGTGCCAGCAAAGGAAGGACTAGCGGGAGCCACAATGAGCAGTTCTTC.

This clonotype was counted many times. V and J are TRBV11-2 and TRBJ1-4; TRBD1 matches at 9 bases. V shed 4 bases and J 8 bases; nucleotides not matched to a gene: 8. The CDR3 contains 15 residues. Germline assignment: CDR1 SGHAT and CDR2 FQNNGV. The CDR3 loop reads CASSSPGTGREKLFF. The CDR3 DNA follows: TGTGCCAGCAGCTCCCCCGGGACAGGGAGGGAAAAACTGTTTTTT.

This clonotype has ten or more counts. V and J are TRBV5-1 and TRBJ1-1, with D possibly matching TRBD1 (6 bases). Germline V gives CDR1 SGHRS, CDR2 YFSETQ. This CDR3 contains 16 residues. With 0 bases removed from V and 1 base from J, the gap between germline ends came to 13 bases. The CDR3 DNA reads TGCGCCAGCAGCTTGGGTCTTGGGGGCTCGAACACTGAAGCTTTCTTT. It yields the protein CASSLGLGGSNTEAFF.

The table lists this clonotype with a few counts. This sequence joins TRBV14 and TRBJ2-2; D remains unclear. The CDR3 spans 14 residues. V lost 2 bases and J lost 2, with 6 bases in between. The germline CDR1 and CDR2 sequences are SGHDN and FVKESK. CDR3 loop: CASSQRLNTGELFF. CDR3 DNA: TGTGCCAGCAGCCAACGCCTTAACACCGGGGAGCTGTTTTTT.